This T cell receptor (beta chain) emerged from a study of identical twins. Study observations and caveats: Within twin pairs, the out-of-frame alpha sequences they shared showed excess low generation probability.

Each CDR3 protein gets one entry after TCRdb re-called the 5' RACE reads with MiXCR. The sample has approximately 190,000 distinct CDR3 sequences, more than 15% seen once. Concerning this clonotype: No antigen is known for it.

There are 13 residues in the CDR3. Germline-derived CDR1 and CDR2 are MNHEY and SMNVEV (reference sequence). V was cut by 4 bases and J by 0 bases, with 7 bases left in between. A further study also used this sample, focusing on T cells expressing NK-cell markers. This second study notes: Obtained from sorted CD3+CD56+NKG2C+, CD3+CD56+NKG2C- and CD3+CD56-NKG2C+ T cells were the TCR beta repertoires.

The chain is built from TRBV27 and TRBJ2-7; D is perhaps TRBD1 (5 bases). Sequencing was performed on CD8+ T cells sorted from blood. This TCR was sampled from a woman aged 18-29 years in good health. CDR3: CASSYRSSYEQYF. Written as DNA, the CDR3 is TGTGCCAGCAGTTACAGGAGCTCCTACGAGCAGTACTTC.